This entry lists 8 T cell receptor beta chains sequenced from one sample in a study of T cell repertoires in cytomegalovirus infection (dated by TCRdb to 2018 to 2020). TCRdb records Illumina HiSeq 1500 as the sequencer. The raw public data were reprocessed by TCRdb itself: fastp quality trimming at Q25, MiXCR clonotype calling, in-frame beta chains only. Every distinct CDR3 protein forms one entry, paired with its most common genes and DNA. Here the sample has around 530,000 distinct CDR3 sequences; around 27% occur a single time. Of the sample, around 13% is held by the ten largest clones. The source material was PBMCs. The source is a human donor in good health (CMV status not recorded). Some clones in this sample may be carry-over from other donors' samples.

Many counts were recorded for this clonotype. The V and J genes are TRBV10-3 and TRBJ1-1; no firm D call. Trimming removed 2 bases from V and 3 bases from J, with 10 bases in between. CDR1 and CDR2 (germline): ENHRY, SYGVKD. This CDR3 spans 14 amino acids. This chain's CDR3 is CAISERPPHTEAFF. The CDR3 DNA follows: TGTGCCATCAGTGAGCGCCCCCCCCACACTGAAGCTTTCTTT.

The chain's CDR3 is CASSQVPGNTIYF. The DNA for the CDR3 is TGTGCCAGCAGCCAAGTACCCGGAAACACCATATATTTT. The genes are TRBV4-2 and TRBJ1-3, with D uncertain. The CDR3 sequence is 13 residues long. Germline assignment: CDR1 LGHNA and CDR2 YNFKEQ. V was shortened by 1 base and J by 4 bases, with 5 bases between the two germline ends.

The CDR3 DNA sequence: TGTGCCAGCAAGGGGATGGAGCTTCCCACCGGGGAGCTGTTTTTT. Translated: CASKGMELPTGELFF. The chain links TRBV27 to TRBJ2-2; a weak D match, TRBD1 (5 bases). The CDR3 has 15 amino acids. Between the trimmed V and J ends, which lost 7 bases and 4 bases, there was a span of 16 bases. Germline lookup yields CDR1 MNHEY and CDR2 SMNVEV (reference sequence).

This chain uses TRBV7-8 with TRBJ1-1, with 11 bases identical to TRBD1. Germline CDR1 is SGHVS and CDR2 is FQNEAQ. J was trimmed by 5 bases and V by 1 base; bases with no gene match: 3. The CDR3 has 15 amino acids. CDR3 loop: CASSLEGQGATEAFF. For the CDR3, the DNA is TGTGCCAGCAGCTTAGAAGGACAGGGGGCGACTGAAGCTTTCTTT.

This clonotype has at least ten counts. The CDR3 sequence is CASSFTVTEYYGYTF. The DNA for the CDR3 is TGTGCCAGCAGCTTTACAGTTACCGAATACTATGGCTACACCTTC. The V and J genes are TRBV7-2 and TRBJ1-2; D gene ambiguous. This CDR3 is built from 15 residues. The V gene's germline CDR1 is SGHTA and CDR2 FQGNSA. V shed 3 bases and J shed 3 bases, with 14 bases lying between them.

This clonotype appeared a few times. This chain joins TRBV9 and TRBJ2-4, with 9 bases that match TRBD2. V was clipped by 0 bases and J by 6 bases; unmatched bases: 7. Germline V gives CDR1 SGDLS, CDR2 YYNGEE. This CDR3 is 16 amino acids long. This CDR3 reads CASSVGGGREGNIQYF. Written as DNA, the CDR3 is TGTGCCAGCAGCGTAGGGGGCGGGCGGGAGGGAAACATTCAGTACTTC. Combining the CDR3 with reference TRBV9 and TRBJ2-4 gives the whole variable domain DSGVTQTPKHLITATGQRVTLRCSPRSGDLSVYWYQQSLDQGLQFLIQYYNGEERAKGNILERFSAQQFPDLHSELNLSSLELGDSALYFCASSVGGGREGNIQYFGAGTRLSVL.

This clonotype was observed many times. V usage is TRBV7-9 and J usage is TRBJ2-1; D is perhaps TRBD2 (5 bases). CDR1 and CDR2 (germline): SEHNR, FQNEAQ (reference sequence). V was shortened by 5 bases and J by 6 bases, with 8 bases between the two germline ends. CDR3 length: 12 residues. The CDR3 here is CASSQDFNEQFF. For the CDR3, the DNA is TGTGCCAGCAGCCAGGACTTCAATGAGCAGTTCTTC.

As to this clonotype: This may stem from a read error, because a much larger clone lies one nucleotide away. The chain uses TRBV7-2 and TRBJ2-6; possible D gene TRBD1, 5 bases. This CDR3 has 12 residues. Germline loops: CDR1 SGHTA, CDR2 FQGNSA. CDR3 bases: TGTGCCAGTTACTCTGGGGCCAACGTCCTGAATTTC. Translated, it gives CASYSGANVLNF.